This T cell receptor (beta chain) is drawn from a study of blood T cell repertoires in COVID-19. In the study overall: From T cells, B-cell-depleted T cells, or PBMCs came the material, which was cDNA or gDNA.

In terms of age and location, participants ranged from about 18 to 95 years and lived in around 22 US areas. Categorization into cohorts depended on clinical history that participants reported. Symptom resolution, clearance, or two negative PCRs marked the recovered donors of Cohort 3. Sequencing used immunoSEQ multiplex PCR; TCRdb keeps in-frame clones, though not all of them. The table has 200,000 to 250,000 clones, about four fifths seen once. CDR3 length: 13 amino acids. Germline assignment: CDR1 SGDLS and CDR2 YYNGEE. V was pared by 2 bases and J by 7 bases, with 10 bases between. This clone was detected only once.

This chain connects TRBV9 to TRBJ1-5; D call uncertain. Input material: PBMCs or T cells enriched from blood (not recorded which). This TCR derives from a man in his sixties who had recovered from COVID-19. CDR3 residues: CASSVSDWQPQHF. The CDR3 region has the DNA TGTGCCAGCAGCGTTTCAGACTGGCAGCCCCAGCATTTT. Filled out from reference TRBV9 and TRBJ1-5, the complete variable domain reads DSGVTQTPKHLITATGQRVTLRCSPRSGDLSVYWYQQSLDQGLQFLIQYYNGEERAKGNILERFSAQQFPDLHSELNLSSLELGDSALYFCASSVSDWQPQHFGDGTRLSIL.